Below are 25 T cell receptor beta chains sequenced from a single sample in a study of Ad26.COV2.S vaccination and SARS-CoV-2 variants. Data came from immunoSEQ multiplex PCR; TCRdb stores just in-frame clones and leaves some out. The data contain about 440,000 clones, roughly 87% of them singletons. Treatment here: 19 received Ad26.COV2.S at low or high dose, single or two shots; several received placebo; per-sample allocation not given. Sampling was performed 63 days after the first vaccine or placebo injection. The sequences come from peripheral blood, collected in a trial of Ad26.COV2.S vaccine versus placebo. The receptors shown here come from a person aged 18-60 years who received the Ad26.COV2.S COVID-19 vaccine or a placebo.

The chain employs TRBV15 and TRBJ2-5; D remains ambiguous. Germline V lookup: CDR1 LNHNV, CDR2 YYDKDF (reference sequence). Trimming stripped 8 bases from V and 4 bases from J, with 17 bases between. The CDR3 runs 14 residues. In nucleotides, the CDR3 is TGTGCCACCTGTAAAGGGTTGGTAGGAGAGACCCAGTACTTC. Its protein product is CATCKGLVGETQYF.

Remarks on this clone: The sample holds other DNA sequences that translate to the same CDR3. The CDR3 sequence is CASSLGLSGNTIYF. CDR3 nucleotides: TGTGCCAGCAGCTTAGGACTTTCTGGAAACACCATATATTTT. The J gene is TRBJ1-3, the V gene TRBV7-2, with D unresolved. The germline V and J ends were trimmed by 1 base and 1 base, with 5 bases remaining between them. The CDR3 sequence is 14 residues long. The germline CDR1 and CDR2 sequences are SGHTA and FQGNSA.

In DNA, the CDR3 is TGCGCCAGCAGCTACGAATTGGGGGGACCCAGAGAGACCCAGTACTTC. It translates to CASSYELGGPRETQYF. The rearrangement uses TRBV5-1 and TRBJ2-5; a possible D gene is TRBD2 (6 bases). The length of the CDR3 is 16 residues. Trimming cost V 3 bases and J 4 bases, with 19 bases left between them. Germline V gene lookup returns CDR1 SGHRS and CDR2 YFSETQ.

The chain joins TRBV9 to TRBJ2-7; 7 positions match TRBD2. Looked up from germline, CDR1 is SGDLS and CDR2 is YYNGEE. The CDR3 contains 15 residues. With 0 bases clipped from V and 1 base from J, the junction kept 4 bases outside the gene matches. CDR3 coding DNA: TGTGCCAGCAGCGTAGGGAGCGGGGCTTCCTACGAGCAGTACTTC. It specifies CASSVGSGASYEQYF.

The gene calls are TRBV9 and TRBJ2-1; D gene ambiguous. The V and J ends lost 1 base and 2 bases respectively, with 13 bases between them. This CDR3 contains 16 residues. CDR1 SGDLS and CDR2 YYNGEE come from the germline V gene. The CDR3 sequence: CASSVTDPLPYNEQFF. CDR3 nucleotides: TGTGCCAGCAGCGTAACGGACCCCCTGCCCTACAATGAGCAGTTCTTC. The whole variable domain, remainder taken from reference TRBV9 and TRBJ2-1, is DSGVTQTPKHLITATGQRVTLRCSPRSGDLSVYWYQQSLDQGLQFLIQYYNGEERAKGNILERFSAQQFPDLHSELNLSSLELGDSALYFCASSVTDPLPYNEQFFGPGTRLTVL.

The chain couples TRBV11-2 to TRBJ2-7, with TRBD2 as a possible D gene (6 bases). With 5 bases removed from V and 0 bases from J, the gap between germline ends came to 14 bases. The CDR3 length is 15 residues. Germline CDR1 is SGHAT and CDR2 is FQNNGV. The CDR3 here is CASSAGTRSSYEQYF. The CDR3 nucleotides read TGTGCCAGCAGCGCGGGGACGAGGAGCTCCTACGAGCAGTACTTC.

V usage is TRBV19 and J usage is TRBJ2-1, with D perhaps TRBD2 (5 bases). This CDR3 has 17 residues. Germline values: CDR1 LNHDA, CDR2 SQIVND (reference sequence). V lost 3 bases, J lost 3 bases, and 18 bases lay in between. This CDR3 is CASSILKGLRVYNEQFF. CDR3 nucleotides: TGTGCCAGTAGTATTTTGAAGGGTCTGAGGGTCTACAATGAGCAGTTCTTC.

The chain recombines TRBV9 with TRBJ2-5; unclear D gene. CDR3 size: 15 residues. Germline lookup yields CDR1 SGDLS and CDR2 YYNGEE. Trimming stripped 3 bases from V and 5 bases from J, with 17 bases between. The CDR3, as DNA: TGTGCCAGCAGCGCCGGATCCGGGCTGGGGGAGACCCAGTACTTC. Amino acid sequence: CASSAGSGLGETQYF.

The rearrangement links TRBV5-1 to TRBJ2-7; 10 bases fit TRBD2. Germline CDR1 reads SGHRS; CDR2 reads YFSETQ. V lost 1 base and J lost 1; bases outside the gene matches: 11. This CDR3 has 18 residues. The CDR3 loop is CASSLRSSVSGRSYEQYF. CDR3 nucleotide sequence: TGCGCCAGCAGCTTGCGCTCGTCGGTTAGCGGGAGGTCCTACGAGCAGTACTTC.

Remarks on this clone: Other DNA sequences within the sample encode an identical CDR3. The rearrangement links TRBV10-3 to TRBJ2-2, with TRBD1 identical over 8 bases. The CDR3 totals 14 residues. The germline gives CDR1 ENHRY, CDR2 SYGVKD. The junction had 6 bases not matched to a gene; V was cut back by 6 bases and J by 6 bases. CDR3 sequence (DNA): TGTGCCATCAGCGAAGGACAGGGTTCCGGGGAGCTGTTTTTT. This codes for CAISEGQGSGELFF.

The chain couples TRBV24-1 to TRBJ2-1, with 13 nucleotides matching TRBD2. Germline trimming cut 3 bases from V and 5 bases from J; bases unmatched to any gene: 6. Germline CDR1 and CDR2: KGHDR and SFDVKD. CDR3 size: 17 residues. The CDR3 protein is CATSDARGLAGDNEQFF. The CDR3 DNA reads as TGTGCCACCAGTGATGCCCGCGGACTAGCGGGAGACAATGAGCAGTTCTTC.

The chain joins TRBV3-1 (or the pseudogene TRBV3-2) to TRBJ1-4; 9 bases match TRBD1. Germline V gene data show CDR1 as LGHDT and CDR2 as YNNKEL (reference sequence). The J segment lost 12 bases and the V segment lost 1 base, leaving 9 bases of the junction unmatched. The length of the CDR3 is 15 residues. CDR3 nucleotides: TGTGCCAGCAGCCAAGGTACAGGGGGCCCCACAGAACTGTTTTTT. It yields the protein CASSQGTGGPTELFF.

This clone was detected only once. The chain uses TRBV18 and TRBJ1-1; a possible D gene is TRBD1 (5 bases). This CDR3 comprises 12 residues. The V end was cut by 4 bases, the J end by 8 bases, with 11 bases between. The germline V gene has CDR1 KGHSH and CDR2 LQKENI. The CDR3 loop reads CASSRGGEEAFF. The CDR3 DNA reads TGTGCCAGCTCACGCGGGGGAGAGGAAGCTTTCTTT.

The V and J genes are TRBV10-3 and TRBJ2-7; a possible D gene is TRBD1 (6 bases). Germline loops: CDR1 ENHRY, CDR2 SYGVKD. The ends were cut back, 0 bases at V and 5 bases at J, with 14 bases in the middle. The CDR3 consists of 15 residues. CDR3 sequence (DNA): TGTGCCATCAGTGAGTCCTGGGTAGGGGGTGACGAGCAGTACTTC. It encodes CAISESWVGGDEQYF.

CDR3 in DNA: TGTGCCAGCTCACAGGGCATCGGTGGAGGCTACACCTTC. Residues: CASSQGIGGGYTF. The rearrangement joins TRBV18 to TRBJ1-2; D uncertain. The V gene lost 4 bases and the J gene lost 8 bases, with 14 bases spanning the gap. The CDR3 covers 13 residues. Germline V gene lookup returns CDR1 KGHSH and CDR2 LQKENI.

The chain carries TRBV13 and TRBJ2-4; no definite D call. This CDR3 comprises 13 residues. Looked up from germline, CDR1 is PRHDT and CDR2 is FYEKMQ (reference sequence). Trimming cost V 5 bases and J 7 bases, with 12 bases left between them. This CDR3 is CASSLAPENIQYF. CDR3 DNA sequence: TGTGCCAGCAGCCTCGCCCCAGAGAACATTCAGTACTTC.

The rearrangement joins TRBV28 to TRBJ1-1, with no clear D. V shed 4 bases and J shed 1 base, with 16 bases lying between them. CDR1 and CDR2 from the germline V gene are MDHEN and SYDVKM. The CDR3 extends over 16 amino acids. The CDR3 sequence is CASSSLDPTKNTEAFF. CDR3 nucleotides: TGTGCCAGCAGTTCTCTAGACCCGACTAAGAACACTGAAGCTTTCTTT.

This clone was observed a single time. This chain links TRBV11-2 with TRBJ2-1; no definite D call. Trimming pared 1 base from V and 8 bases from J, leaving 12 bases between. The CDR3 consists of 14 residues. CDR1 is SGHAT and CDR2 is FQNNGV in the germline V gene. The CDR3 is CASSLVVVGYEQFF. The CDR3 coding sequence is TGTGCCAGCAGCTTAGTAGTGGTTGGGTATGAGCAGTTCTTC.

The CDR3 protein is CASSFFGAGANVLTF. As DNA, the CDR3 is TGTGCCAGCAGCTTCTTTGGGGCCGGGGCCAACGTCCTGACTTTC. The rearrangement links TRBV7-2 to TRBJ2-6, with D possibly matching TRBD1 (5 bases). CDR1 and CDR2 (germline): SGHTA, FQGNSA. This CDR3 region has 15 residues. Trimming removed 3 bases at V and 4 bases at J, with 10 bases between.

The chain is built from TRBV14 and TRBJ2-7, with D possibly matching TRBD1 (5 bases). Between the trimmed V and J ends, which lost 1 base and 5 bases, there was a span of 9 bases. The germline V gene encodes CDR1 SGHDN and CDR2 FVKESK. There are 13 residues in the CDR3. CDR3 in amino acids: CASSQVRGHEQYF. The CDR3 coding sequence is TGTGCCAGCAGCCAAGTTAGGGGCCACGAGCAGTACTTC. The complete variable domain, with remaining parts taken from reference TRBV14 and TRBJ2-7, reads EAGVTQFPSHSVIEKGQTVTLRCDPISGHDNLYWYRRVMGKEIKFLLHFVKESKQDESGMPNNRFLAERTGGTYSTLKVQPAELEDSGVYFCASSQVRGHEQYFGPGTRLTVT.

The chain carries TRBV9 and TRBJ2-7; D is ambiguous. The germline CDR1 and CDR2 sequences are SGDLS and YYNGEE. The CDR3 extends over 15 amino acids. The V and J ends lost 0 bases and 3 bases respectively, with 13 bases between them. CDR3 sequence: CASSVAVGLGYEQYF. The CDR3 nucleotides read TGTGCCAGCAGCGTAGCAGTAGGGTTGGGCTACGAGCAGTACTTC.

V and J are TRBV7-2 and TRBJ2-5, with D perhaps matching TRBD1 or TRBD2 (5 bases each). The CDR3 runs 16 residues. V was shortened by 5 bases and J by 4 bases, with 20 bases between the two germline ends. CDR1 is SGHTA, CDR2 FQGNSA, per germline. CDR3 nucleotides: TGTGCCAGCAGCCCAAGTCCAGCGACGAGGGGAGAGACCCAGTACTTC. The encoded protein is CASSPSPATRGETQYF.

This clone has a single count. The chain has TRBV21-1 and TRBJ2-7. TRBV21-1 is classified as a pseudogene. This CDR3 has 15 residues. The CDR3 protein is CASSNPRDGPYEQYF. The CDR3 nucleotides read TGTGCCAGCAGCAACCCGAGGGACGGTCCCTACGAGCAGTACTTC.

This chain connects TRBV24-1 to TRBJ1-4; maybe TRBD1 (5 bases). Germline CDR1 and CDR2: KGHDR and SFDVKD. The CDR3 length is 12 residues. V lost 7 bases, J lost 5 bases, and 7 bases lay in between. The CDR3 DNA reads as TGTGCCACCAGCGGGGCCAATGAAAAACTGTTTTTT. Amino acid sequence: CATSGANEKLFF.

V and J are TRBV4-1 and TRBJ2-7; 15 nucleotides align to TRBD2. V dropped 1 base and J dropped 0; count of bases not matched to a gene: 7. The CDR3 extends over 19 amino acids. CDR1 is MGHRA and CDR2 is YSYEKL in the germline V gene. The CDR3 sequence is CASSQVGLAGGPGSYEQYF. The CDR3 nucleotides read TGCGCCAGCAGCCAAGTGGGACTAGCGGGAGGACCTGGCTCCTACGAGCAGTACTTC.